This T cell receptor beta chain was profiled in a study of monozygotic twins with inflammatory bowel disease. CDR3 length equals 15 residues. CDR1 is SGHKS, CDR2 YYEKEE, per germline (reference sequence). No DNA is given; TCRdb re-called the 5' RACE reads and lists each CDR3 protein once. This sample's table reports 140,000 to 150,000 distinct CDR3 sequences. This clonotype is medium-sized by frequency. The receptor was isolated from a human donor with ulcerative colitis or Crohn's disease, or a healthy co-twin of an affected twin (not recorded which). Sample: blood. V and J are TRBV5-5 and TRBJ2-1; as DNA is missing, the TRBD1 call by TCRdb cannot be tested. CDR3 amino acids: CASTFRGVGNNEQFF.